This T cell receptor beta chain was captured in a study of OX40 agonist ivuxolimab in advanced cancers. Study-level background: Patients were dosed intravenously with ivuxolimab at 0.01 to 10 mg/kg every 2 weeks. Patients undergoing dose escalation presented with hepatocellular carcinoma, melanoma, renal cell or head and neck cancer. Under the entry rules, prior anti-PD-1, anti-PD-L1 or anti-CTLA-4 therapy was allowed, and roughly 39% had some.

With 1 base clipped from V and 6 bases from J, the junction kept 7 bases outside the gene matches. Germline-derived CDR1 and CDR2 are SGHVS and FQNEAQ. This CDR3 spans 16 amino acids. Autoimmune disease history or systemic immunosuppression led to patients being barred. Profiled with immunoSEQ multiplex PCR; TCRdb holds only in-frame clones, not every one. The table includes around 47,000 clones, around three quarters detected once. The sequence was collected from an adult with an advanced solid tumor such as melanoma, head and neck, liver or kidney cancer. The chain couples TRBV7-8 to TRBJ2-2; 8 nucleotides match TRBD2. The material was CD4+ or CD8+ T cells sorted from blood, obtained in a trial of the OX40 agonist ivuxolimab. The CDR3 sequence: CASSLVREGRAGELFF. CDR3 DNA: TGTGCCAGCAGCTTAGTCCGGGAGGGCCGCGCCGGGGAGCTGTTTTTT.